The clone carrying this T cell receptor (beta chain) occurred a few times. The antigen is undetermined. The entry originates in a study of shared clonotypes between healthy human individuals. Whole-study findings and limits: The authors expected sequencing depth to affect clonotype sharing among donors.

Sequencing was performed with immunoSEQ multiplex PCR; in TCRdb, only in-frame clones are kept and a portion is missing. In the table there are approximately 980,000 clones, approximately 80% of which are singletons. None of the donors, who were healthy HIV-negative adults, had recently had acute infections or vaccinations. Investigators divided CD4+ cells into CD45RA+ naive and CD45RA-negative memory subsets. This CDR3 has 14 amino acids. The V segment lost 3 bases and the J segment 8 bases; nucleotides outside the gene matches: 7. Germline V gives CDR1 SQVTM, CDR2 ANQGSEA. This rearrangement joins TRBV29-1 to TRBJ2-3, with 11 nucleotides matching TRBD1. The receptor was derived from a man aged 18-30 years in good health. The sequenced material came from memory CD4+ T cells sorted from blood. Indicated subset: CD45RA-negative fraction. DNA for the CDR3: TGCAGCGTTGAGGGGGACAGGGGGTTAGGTACGCAGTATTTT. Its protein is CSVEGDRGLGTQYF.